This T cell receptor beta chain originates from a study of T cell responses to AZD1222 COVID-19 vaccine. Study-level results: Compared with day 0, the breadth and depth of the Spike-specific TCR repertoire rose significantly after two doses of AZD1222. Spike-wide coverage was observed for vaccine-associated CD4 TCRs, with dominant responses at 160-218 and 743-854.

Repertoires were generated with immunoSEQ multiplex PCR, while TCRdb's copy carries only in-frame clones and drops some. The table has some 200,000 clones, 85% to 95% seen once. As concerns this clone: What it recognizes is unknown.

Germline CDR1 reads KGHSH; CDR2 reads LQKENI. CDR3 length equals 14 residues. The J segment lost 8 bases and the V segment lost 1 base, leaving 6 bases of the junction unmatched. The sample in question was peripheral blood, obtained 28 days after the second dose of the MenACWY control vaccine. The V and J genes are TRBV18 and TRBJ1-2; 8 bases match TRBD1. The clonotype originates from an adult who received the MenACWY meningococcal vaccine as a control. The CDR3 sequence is CASSPQQGAGGYTF. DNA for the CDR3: TGTGCCAGCTCACCACAGCAGGGGGCGGGAGGCTACACCTTC. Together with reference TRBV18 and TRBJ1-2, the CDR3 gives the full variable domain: NAGVMQNPRHLVRRRGQEARLRCSPMKGHSHVYWYRQLPEEGLKFMVYLQKENIIDESGMPKERFSAEFPKEGPSILRIQQVVRGDSAAYFCASSPQQGAGGYTFGSGTRLTVV.